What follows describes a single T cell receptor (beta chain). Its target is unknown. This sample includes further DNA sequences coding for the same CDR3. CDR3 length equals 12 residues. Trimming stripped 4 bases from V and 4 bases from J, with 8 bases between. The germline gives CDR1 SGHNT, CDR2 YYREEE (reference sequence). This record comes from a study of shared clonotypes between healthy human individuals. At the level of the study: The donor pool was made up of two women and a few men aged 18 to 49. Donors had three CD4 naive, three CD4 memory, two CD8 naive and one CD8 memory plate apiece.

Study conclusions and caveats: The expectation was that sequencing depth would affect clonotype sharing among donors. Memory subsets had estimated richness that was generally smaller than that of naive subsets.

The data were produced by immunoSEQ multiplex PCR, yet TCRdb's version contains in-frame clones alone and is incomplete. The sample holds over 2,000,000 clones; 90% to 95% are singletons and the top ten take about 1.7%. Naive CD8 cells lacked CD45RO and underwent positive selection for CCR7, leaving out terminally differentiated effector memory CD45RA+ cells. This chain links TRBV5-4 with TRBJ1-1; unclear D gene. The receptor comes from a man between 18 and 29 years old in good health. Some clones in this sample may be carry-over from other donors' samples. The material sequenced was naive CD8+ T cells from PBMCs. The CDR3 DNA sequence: TGTGCCAGCAGCCTCGGGAGCACTGAAGCTTTCTTT. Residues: CASSLGSTEAFF.